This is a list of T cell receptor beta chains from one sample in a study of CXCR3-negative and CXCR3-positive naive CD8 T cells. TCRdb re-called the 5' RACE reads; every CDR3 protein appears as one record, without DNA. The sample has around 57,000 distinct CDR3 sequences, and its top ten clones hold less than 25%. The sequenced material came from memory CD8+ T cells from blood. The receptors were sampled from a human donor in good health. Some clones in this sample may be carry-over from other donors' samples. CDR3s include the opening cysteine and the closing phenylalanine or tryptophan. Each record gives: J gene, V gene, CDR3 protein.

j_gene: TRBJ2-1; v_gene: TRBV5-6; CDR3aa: CASSPISYNEQFF
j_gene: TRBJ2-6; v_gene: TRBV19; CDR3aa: CASSTATPYSGANVLTF
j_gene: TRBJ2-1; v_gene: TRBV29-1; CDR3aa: CSVADRGDYNEQFF
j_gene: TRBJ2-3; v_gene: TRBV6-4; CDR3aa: CASSDSAGTTDTQYF
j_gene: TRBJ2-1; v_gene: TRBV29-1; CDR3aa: CSVDGTSGSAYNEQFF
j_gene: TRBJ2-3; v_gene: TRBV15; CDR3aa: CATLGGSGVTDTQYF
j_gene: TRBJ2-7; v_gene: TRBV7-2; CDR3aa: CASSLGLINYEQYF
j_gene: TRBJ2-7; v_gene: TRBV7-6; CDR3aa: CASSLDVLSSYEQYF
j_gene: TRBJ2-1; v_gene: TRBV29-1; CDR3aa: CSAPGQGAEQFF
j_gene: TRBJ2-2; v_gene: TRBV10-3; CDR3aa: CAISEEQGTGELFF
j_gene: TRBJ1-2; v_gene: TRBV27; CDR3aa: CASNPGSPLTYGYTF
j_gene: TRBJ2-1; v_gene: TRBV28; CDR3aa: CASSPLQSGGAQQFF
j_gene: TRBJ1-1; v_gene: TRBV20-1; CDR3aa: CSARDIETPHTEAFF
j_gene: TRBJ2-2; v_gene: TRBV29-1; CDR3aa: CSVAGLDTGELFF
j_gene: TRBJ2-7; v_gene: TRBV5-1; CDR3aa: CASSLTPGTGIHEQYF
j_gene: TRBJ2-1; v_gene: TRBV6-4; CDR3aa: CASSEYGTSGDNEQFF
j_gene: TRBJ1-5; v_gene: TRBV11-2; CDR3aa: CASSLGTGWSNQPQHF
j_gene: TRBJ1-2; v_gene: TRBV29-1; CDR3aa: CSVGPLGLDGYTF
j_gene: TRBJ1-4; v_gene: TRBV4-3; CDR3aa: CASSQDRGEKLFF
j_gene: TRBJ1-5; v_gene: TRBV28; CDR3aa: CASSLFDSNQPQHF
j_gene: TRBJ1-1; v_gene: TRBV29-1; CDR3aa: CSVKPGFEAFF
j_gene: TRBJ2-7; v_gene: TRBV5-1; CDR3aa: CASSLEGRQVDEQYF
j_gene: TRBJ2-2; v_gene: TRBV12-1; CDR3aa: CASSPLRGQPSGRRTGELFF
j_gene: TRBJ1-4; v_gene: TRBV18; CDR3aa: CASSSNSGTSNEKLFF
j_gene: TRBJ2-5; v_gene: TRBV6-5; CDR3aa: CASSYSSGVQETQYF
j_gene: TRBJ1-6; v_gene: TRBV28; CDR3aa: CASSANTGGYSPLHF
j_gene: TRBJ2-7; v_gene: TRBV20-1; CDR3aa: CSAKMGLAGSYEQYF
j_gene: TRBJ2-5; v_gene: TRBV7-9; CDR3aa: CASSLSLVRGEIVEETQYF
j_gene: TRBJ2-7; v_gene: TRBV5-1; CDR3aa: CASTPPDSYEQYF
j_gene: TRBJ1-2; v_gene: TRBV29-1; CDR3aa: CSVRTNYGYTF
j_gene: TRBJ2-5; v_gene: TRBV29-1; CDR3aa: CSVEGVEGQGQAGTQYF
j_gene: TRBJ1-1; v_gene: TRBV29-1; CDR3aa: CSAGGQTWNTEAFF
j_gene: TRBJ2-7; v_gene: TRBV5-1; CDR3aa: CASSIGQGLLYEQYF
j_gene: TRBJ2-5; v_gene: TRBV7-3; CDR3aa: CASSSGAGLSEETQYF
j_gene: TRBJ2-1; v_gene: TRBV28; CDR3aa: CASRPTSHTSYNEQFF
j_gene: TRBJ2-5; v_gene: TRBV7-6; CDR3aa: CASSLGPKGKGLEETQYF
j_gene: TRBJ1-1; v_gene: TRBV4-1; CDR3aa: CASSQGASTEAFF
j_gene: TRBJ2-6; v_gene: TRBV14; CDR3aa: CASSQTGTTGSGANVLTF
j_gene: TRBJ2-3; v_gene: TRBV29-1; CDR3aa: CSARGRDTDTQYF
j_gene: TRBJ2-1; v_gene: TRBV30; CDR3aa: CAWSGDPYNEQFF